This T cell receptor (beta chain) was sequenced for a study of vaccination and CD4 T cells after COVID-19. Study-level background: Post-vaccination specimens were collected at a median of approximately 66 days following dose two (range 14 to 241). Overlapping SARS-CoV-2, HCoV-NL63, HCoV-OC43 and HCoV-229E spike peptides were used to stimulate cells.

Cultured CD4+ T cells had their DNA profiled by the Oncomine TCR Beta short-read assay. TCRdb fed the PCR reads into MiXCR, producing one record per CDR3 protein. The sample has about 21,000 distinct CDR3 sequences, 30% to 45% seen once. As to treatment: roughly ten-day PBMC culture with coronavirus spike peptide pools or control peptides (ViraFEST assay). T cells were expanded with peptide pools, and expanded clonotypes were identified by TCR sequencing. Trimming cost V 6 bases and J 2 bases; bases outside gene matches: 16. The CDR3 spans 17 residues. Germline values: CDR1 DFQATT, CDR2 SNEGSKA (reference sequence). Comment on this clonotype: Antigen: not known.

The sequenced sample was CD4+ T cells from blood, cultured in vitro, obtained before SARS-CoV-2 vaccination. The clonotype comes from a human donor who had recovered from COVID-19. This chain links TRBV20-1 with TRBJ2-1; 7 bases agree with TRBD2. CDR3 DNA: TGCAGTGCAAGTGGTCGGGGGGTAGCGGATACCTACAATGAGCAGTTCTTC. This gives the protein CSASGRGVADTYNEQFF.